A single T cell receptor beta chain is shown here with its context. What it binds is not known. This CDR3 region has 18 residues. Germline values: CDR1 SGHAT, CDR2 FQNNGV. Trimming pared 2 bases from V and 0 bases from J, leaving 17 bases between. The sample is drawn from a study of immune evolution from preneoplasia to lung adenocarcinoma. General study results and limits: Normal lung had the highest top T cell clone frequencies.

Profiling relied on immunoSEQ multiplex PCR, and the TCRdb table lists in-frame clones only, not all of them. The sample lists about 3,600 clones, more than 60% occurring once. Histologic diagnosis was independently verified by two lung pathologists. The TCR was taken from a person aged 70 to 80 with lung adenocarcinoma. What was sequenced was FFPE adjacent normal lung tissue. This chain uses TRBV11-2 with TRBJ1-3; D may be TRBD1 (5 bases). CDR3: CASSLYHGGQLSGNTIYF. CDR3 DNA sequence: TGTGCCAGCAGCTTATACCACGGGGGTCAACTCTCTGGAAACACCATATATTTT.